This TCR beta chain was retrieved from a study of blood T cell repertoires in COVID-19. Study details: Some COVID-19 samples were acute and others convalescent; all came from the United States, Italy and Spain.

Germline CDR1 and CDR2: SGHRS and YFSETQ. This CDR3 contains 15 residues. The V end was cut by 0 bases, the J end by 0 bases, with 9 bases between. Assay: immunoSEQ multiplex PCR; the TCRdb copy retains only in-frame clones and omits some. The table lists some 250,000 clones, about nine tenths of them singletons. The chain has TRBV5-1 and TRBJ1-2; D remains unclear. This sequence was found in a man aged 55 to 70 with acute or convalescent COVID-19. Material for sequencing was peripheral blood. CDR3 in amino acids: CASSLVASANYGYTF. DNA of the CDR3: TGCGCCAGCAGCTTGGTGGCCAGTGCTAACTATGGCTACACCTTC.